This T cell receptor beta chain was documented in a study of blood T cell repertoires in COVID-19. About the study: Whether acute or convalescent, the COVID-19 samples came from the United States, Italy and Spain. The analysed material was cDNA or gDNA that came from T cells, B-cell-depleted T cells, or PBMCs.

CDR1 and CDR2 (germline): SGHNT, YYREEE (reference sequence). The CDR3 extends over 15 amino acids. V was cut by 0 bases and J by 4 bases, with 12 bases left in between. Authors' processing steps: Quantification of nucleated cells was approximated via reference gene primer amplification. Only in-frame clones appear in the TCRdb table, and some are missing; sequencing was by immunoSEQ multiplex PCR. Clone size and the V and J calls come from that table; the DNA yielded D and trimming. The sample lists about 140,000 clones; 65% to 90% were seen once. The rearrangement links TRBV5-4 to TRBJ2-3, with D possibly TRBD1 on 7 matching bases. The sequenced sample consisted of peripheral blood. The receptor comes from a woman in her sixties with active or convalescent COVID-19. The CDR3 protein is CASSLGPGGSDTQYF. For the CDR3, the DNA is TGTGCCAGCAGCTTGGGGCCAGGGGGGTCAGATACGCAGTATTTT.